This TCR beta chain stems from a study of regulatory T cells in long-lasting Graves disease. This clonotype occurred many times. Noted time point: newly diagnosed GD, antithyroid drugs for less than 3 months. Construction of the TCR library relied on RNA isolated from PBMCs. Arm-PCR with iRepertoire HTBI primers amplified the CDR3 regions for these TCR beta libraries. TCRdb ran MiXCR on the multiplex PCR reads and lists one entry per CDR3 protein. The sample shows about 470,000 distinct CDR3 sequences, more than 13% of them seen only once. In addition, the sample was reused for a study of T cells in Graves' hyperthyroidism and ophthalmopathy.

The sequencing used peripheral blood mononuclear cells (PBMCs), collected at new diagnosis, from a patient treated with antithyroid drugs. The receptor was derived from a woman aged 30 to 39 with Graves disease.

CDR3 loop: CSARRAAVTRGQFF. CDR3 bases: TGCAGTGCTAGGAGAGCAGCGGTCACACGGGGGCAGTTCTTC. The chain carries TRBV20-1 and TRBJ2-1; TRBD2 is a possible D gene (5 bases). V was clipped by 3 bases and J by 12 bases, with 21 bases between them. This CDR3 is built from 14 residues. Germline-derived CDR1 and CDR2 are DFQATT and SNEGSKA (reference sequence).